This TCR beta chain originates from a study of blood T cell repertoires in COVID-19 (dated by TCRdb to 2020 to 2021). Background for the entire study: Samples covering the acute and convalescent phases of COVID-19 were provided by collaborators in the United States, Italy and Spain. The material from the prospective study consisted of cDNA or gDNA derived from T cells, B-cell-depleted T cells, or PBMCs. Subjects who had been exposed to COVID-19, were actively infected with it, or had recovered from it provided the deeply sampled blood TCRbeta repertoires that made up the dataset. The repertoires were made available in a free public database intended to serve as a resource for research on the immune response to SARS-CoV-2. Samples came from the ongoing ImmuneRACE study (first 160 participants) plus 1,254 subjects from 6 global collaborators. The sample metadata nearly always contained a de-identified subject ID, COVID-19 status, age in years and sex. Where available, HLA class I and class II types were obtained from metadata supplied by the sample provider rather than from assay-based typing.

In the prospective study, participants were roughly 18 to 90 years old, resided in 24 geographic areas of the United States, and were enrolled through a virtual design. To assign participants to cohorts, the prospective study relied on clinical history that participants themselves reported in a screening survey and a study questionnaire. Exposed participants had been in contact, within 2 weeks of entering the study, with a person who had a PCR-confirmed or clinician-diagnosed case of COVID-19. In the prospective study, whole blood, serum and a nasopharyngeal or oropharyngeal swab were collected from each participant by mobile phlebotomists. Additional blood draws and questionnaires over an approximately two-month period could optionally be provided by prospective study participants. Blood samples from the prospective study were shipped frozen or at room temperature prior to DNA extraction. In the case of this clone: Its specific antigen is unknown. No base quality information exists; no much larger clone differs at one position.

The full study reports these points: How much clinical and demographic metadata was included differed by source and by participant, and the metadata was provided uncurated.

The CDR3 numbers 15 residues from cysteine through phenylalanine. The entry retains the CDR3 DNA only, 45 bases that are in frame from base 1. Trimming takes 5 bases from V and 4 bases from J, and the germline ends sit 16 bases apart. CDR1 and CDR2 are read off the germline V gene as SGHTA and FQGTGA. TCRbeta CDR3 regions were amplified from genomic DNA using the immunoSEQ Assay, a bias-controlled multiplex PCR. Concerning the study's data processing: The number of nucleated cells in each sample was estimated from the amplification of reference gene primers within the assay. Sequence reads were collapsed and filtered to measure the absolute abundance of every unique TCRbeta CDR3 rearrangement. Productive Simpson clonality was computed per sample as the square root of Simpson's diversity index over productive rearrangements. TCRdb took this table from immuneACCESS and kept in-frame rearrangements with V and J called. Such tables lack part of the clones; where checked against another copy, unresolved V genes explain under half of the gap, and the rest is unexplained. D and trimming were read from the DNA, whereas the V and J calls and clone size are those reported in that table. In all, the sample holds roughly 270,000 clones, and approximately 82% of those were seen once. The ten largest clones represent 5% of the sample.

This receptor was identified in a man aged 35-49 years who had been exposed to COVID-19. The rearranged chain carries TRBV7-3 and TRBJ2-3; D gene: possibly TRBD2, on 5 matching bases. Sequencing input: PBMCs or T cells enriched from blood (not recorded which). CDR3 loop: CASSQEGGWADTQYF. The nucleotides read TGTGCCAGCAGCCAAGAAGGAGGTTGGGCAGATACGCAGTATTTT.